This T cell receptor (beta chain) appears in the sequencing data of a study of blood T cell repertoires in COVID-19. The participants were between roughly 18 and 100 years old and came from about two dozen US areas. Assay: immunoSEQ multiplex PCR; the TCRdb copy retains only in-frame clones and omits some. The repertoire holds about 310,000 clones, with around nine tenths as singletons. Germline CDR1 is SGHNT and CDR2 is YYREEE (reference sequence). V lost 4 bases, J lost 0 bases, and 10 bases lay in between. The CDR3 loop spans 14 amino acids. The sample was PBMCs or T cells enriched from blood (not recorded which). The genes are TRBV5-4 and TRBJ1-1; D might be TRBD1 (6 bases). The receptor was isolated from a woman in her twenties or thirties who had recovered from COVID-19. The CDR3 nucleotides read TGTGCCAGCAGCATCCGACAGGTGAACACTGAAGCTTTCTTT. This encodes CASSIRQVNTEAFF.